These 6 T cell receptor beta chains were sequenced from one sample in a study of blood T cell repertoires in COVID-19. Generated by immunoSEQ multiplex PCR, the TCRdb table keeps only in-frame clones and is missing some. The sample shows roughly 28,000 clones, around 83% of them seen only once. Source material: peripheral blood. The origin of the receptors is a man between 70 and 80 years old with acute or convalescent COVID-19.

The DNA for the CDR3 is TGTGCCAGCAGCCGAAAGACTAGCGGGGGGGCGGCAGATACGCAGTATTTT. Translating it yields CASSRKTSGGAADTQYF. The rearrangement links TRBV4-2 to TRBJ2-3; 14 bases fit TRBD2. CDR3 length: 17 residues. Germline V gene sequence: CDR1 LGHNA, CDR2 YNFKEQ. After removal of 4 bases from V and 4 bases from J, the junction contained 7 bases not matched to a gene.

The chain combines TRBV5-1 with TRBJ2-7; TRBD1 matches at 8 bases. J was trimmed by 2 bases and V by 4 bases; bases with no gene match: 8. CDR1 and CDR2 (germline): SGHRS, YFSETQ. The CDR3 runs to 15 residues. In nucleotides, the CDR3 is TGCGCCAGCAGCGCATCCGGGACAGGACCCTACGAGCAGTACTTC. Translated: CASSASGTGPYEQYF.

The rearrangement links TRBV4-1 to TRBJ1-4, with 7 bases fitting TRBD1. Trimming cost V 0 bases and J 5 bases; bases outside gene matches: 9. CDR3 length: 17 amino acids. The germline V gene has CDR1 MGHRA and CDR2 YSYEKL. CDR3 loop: CASSQDKGARGNEKLFF. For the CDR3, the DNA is TGCGCCAGCAGCCAAGATAAGGGGGCCAGGGGGAATGAAAAACTGTTTTTT.

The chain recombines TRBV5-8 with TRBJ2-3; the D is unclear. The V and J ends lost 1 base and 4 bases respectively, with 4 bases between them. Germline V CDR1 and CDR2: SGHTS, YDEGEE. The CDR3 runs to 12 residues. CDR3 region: CASSLRADTQYF. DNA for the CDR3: TGTGCCAGCAGCTTGCGAGCAGATACGCAGTATTTT.

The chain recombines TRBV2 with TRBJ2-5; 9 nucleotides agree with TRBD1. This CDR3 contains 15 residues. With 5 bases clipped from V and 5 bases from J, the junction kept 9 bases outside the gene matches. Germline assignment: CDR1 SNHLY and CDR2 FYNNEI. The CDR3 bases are TGTGCCAGCAGTAAGGACAGGGGATCTTGGGAGACCCAGTACTTC. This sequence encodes CASSKDRGSWETQYF.

The DNA of the CDR3 is TGTGCCAGCAGGACAGGCCTTCGACGGGCTGGCTACACCTTC. It encodes CASRTGLRRAGYTF. This chain joins TRBV6-5 and TRBJ1-2; TRBD1 might be the D (6 bases). Germline V CDR1 and CDR2: MNHEY, SVGAGI. The CDR3 extends over 14 amino acids. V was shortened by 6 bases and J by 7 bases, with 18 bases between the two germline ends.